The next 16 T cell receptor beta chains were all read from a single sample in a study of human T cells and chemical hapten exposure. The time point was: patch test 1, 2 weeks after DPC sensitization. Treatment in this sample: therapeutic diphenylcyclopropenone sensitization with weekly scalp DPC. MiXCR, applied by TCRdb to the RACE reads, yields one record per CDR3 protein. The sample lists just under 350,000 distinct CDR3 sequences, under 8% occurring once. The sample consisted of whole blood, taken in connection with sensitization to the hapten diphenylcyclopropenone (DPC). These receptor sequences come from a young woman with alopecia areata. Some clones in this sample may be carry-over from other donors' samples.

This clonotype was detected only a few times. V and J are TRBV6-2 or TRBV6-3 and TRBJ1-5, with a tentative D call TRBD1 (6 bases). This CDR3 is built from 12 residues. Germline-derived CDR1 and CDR2 are MNHEY and SVGEGT. V dropped 5 bases and J dropped 7 bases, with 9 bases sitting between them. The CDR3 sequence is CASSPRGQPQHF. CDR3 in DNA: TGTGCCAGCAGTCCAAGGGGGCAGCCCCAGCATTTT.

This clonotype appeared a few times. The chain uses TRBV5-1 and TRBJ1-2; D may be TRBD1 (6 bases). CDR1 is SGHRS, CDR2 YFSETQ, per germline. The germline V and J ends were trimmed by 2 bases and 1 base, with 12 bases remaining between them. This CDR3 comprises 15 residues. The CDR3 reads CASSLTGNFNYGYTF. The CDR3, as DNA: TGCGCCAGCAGCTTAACAGGGAACTTTAACTATGGCTACACCTTC.

V usage is TRBV5-1 and J usage is TRBJ2-3; D is undetermined. The CDR3 is 14 residues long. V gave up 0 bases and J gave up 4 bases, with 9 bases separating them. Germline CDR1 and CDR2: SGHRS and YFSETQ. The CDR3 reads CASSLGYGADTQYF. In DNA, the CDR3 is TGCGCCAGCAGCTTGGGCTATGGAGCAGATACGCAGTATTTT.

This clonotype was counted ten times or more. The genes are TRBV7-9 and TRBJ1-5, with 8 nucleotides matching TRBD1. CDR3 length: 15 amino acids. CDR1 is SEHNR and CDR2 is FQNEAQ in the germline V gene (reference sequence). Trimming removed 5 bases from V and 1 base from J; junction bases left unmatched: 4. This CDR3 is CASSTDRESNQPQHF. CDR3 nucleotide sequence: TGTGCCAGCAGCACGGACAGGGAAAGCAATCAGCCCCAGCATTTT.

This clonotype was detected only a few times. This chain links TRBV6-5 with TRBJ2-3; 12 bases agree with TRBD2. Trimming took 2 bases from V and 1 from J; bases not matched to a gene: 1. The CDR3 is 16 amino acids. Germline V lookup: CDR1 MNHEY, CDR2 SVGAGI. The CDR3 reads CASSYRTSGGTDTQYF. The CDR3 DNA reads TGTGCCAGCAGTTACAGGACTAGCGGGGGCACAGATACGCAGTATTTT.

The V and J genes are TRBV3-1 and TRBJ1-5; a possible D gene is TRBD1 (6 bases). Trimming took off 3 bases at V and 3 bases at J, with 9 bases between the two ends. Germline values: CDR1 LGHDT, CDR2 YNNKEL (reference sequence). This CDR3 comprises 14 residues. The CDR3 DNA is TGTGCCAGCAGCCACGGACAGTACAATCAGCCCCAGCATTTT. This sequence encodes CASSHGQYNQPQHF.

The V gene is TRBV12-3 or TRBV12-4, the J gene TRBJ2-7, with D perhaps being TRBD1 or TRBD2 (5 bases each). The CDR3 contains 11 residues. The ends were cut back, 5 bases at V and 5 bases at J, with 7 bases in the middle. The CDR3 spells CASSPGHEQYF. The CDR3 DNA sequence: TGTGCCAGCAGTCCGGGGCACGAGCAGTACTTC.

This clonotype was counted many times. The chain recombines TRBV7-8 with TRBJ2-6, with TRBD1 matching 10 bases. The V segment lost 5 bases and the J segment 7 bases; nucleotides outside the gene matches: 5. This CDR3 is 15 amino acids long. The germline V gene encodes CDR1 SGHVS and CDR2 FQNEAQ. This CDR3 is CASSLDRGRANVLTF. In DNA form, the CDR3 reads TGTGCCAGCAGCCTCGACAGGGGGCGCGCCAACGTCCTGACTTTC.

Ten or more counts support this clonotype. This rearrangement joins TRBV10-2 to TRBJ2-6, with D unclear. CDR1 is WSHSY and CDR2 is SAAADI in the germline V gene. This CDR3 region has 13 residues. With 10 bases removed from V and 4 bases from J, the gap between germline ends came to 11 bases. The CDR3 region is CATLGSGANVLTF. DNA of the CDR3: TGCGCCACCCTAGGATCGGGGGCCAACGTCCTGACTTTC.

The chain recombines TRBV27 with TRBJ1-6; the match to TRBD1 covers 7 bases. Germline CDR1 MNHEY, CDR2 SMNVEV (reference sequence). Trimming at V came to 6 bases and at J to 7 bases, leaving 21 bases not matched to a gene. The CDR3 is 19 amino acids. CDR3 region: CASSYRGPAGGAKNSPLHF. The CDR3 DNA is TGTGCCAGCAGCTACAGGGGCCCTGCGGGGGGGGCCAAGAATTCACCCCTCCACTTT.

Only a few counts were recorded for this clonotype. The chain is built from TRBV2 and TRBJ1-2; D ambiguous. This CDR3 contains 13 residues. V shed 4 bases and J shed 4 bases, with 10 bases lying between them. Germline CDR1 is SNHLY and CDR2 is FYNNEI. CDR3 nucleotides: TGTGCCAGCAGTGGGAGCGGTATCTATGGCTACACCTTC. Its translation is CASSGSGIYGYTF.

This clonotype was seen repeatedly, ten times or more. CDR3 in DNA: TGTGCCAGCAGTTTTACAGGGGCAGCAGATACGCAGTATTTT. Translated: CASSFTGAADTQYF. The chain carries TRBV5-6 and TRBJ2-3; 7 bases map to TRBD1. The germline gives CDR1 SGHDT, CDR2 YYEEEE. This CDR3 has 14 residues. Trimming took 5 bases from V and 4 from J; bases not matched to a gene: 7.

V usage is TRBV3-1 and J usage is TRBJ1-1; no clear D gene. This CDR3 has 14 amino acids. Germline assignment: CDR1 LGHDT and CDR2 YNNKEL (reference sequence). V was clipped by 2 bases and J by 0 bases, with 7 bases between them. DNA for the CDR3: TGTGCCAGCAGCCAATCTACGATGAACACTGAAGCTTTCTTT. As protein: CASSQSTMNTEAFF.

This clonotype has just a few counts. This chain uses TRBV7-2 with TRBJ1-2; D not certain. The germline V and J ends were trimmed by 7 bases and 7 bases, with 13 bases remaining between them. From germline, CDR1 is SGHTA and CDR2 FQGNSA. This CDR3 contains 12 residues. The CDR3 sequence: CASTAYALGYTF. Written as DNA, the CDR3 is TGTGCCAGCACTGCCTATGCCCTTGGCTACACCTTC.

This rearrangement joins TRBV5-1 to TRBJ1-5, with TRBD1 as a possible D gene (5 bases). Trimming left V 1 base short and J 7 bases short, with 12 bases between. The CDR3 is made up of 14 amino acids. Per germline, CDR1 SGHRS and CDR2 YFSETQ. CDR3 sequence: CASSLSGQGQPQHF. CDR3 DNA: TGCGCCAGCAGCTTGTCAGGGCAAGGCCAGCCCCAGCATTTT.

V gene TRBV18 combines with J gene TRBJ1-1, with D possibly matching TRBD1 (6 bases). V was shortened by 2 bases and J by 5 bases, with 15 bases between the two germline ends. From germline, CDR1 is KGHSH and CDR2 LQKENI. The CDR3 has 15 amino acids. CDR3 region: CASSPTARGGTEAFF. The DNA for the CDR3 is TGTGCCAGCTCACCAACCGCCAGGGGAGGGACTGAAGCTTTCTTT.